Listed below are T cell receptor beta chains from one sample, sequenced in a study of T cells in Graves' hyperthyroidism and ophthalmopathy. Each CDR3 protein gets one entry after TCRdb re-called the multiplex PCR reads with MiXCR. Of about 600,000 distinct CDR3 sequences listed, 14% are singletons. Sequenced material: blood. Receptors originate from a woman aged 50 to 60 with Graves' ophthalmopathy. Each CDR3 is given with its conserved first and last residue. The D gene is left open where the match is weak. Where a row states a size, it is once, few, many or the class of an expanded clone; other rows omit it.

J	size	D	V	CDR3	DNA
TRBJ2-1	-	TRBD1	TRBV7-3	CASSSTGGFYNEQFF	TGTGCCAGCAGCTCTACAGGGGGCTTCTACAATGAGCAGTTCTTC
TRBJ2-5	many	-	TRBV7-2	CASSLVLVVETQYF	TGTGCCAGCAGCTTAGTACTAGTCGTGGAGACCCAGTACTTC
TRBJ2-3	many	-	TRBV30	CAWSEQGPDTQYF	TGTGCCTGGAGTGAGCAGGGGCCAGATACGCAGTATTTT
TRBJ1-1	many	-	TRBV5-1	CASSFAGAAMNTEAFF	TGCGCCAGCAGCTTTGCAGGGGCTGCCATGAACACTGAAGCTTTCTTT
TRBJ2-7	many	-	TRBV7-2	CASSSGVSYEQYF	TGTGCCAGCAGCTCGGGAGTTTCCTACGAGCAGTACTTC
TRBJ1-6	many	TRBD1	TRBV18	CASSRQGSPLHF	TGTGCCAGCTCACGACAGGGTTCACCCCTCCACTTT
TRBJ2-7	many	-	TRBV20-1	CSGAFGLYEQYF	TGCAGTGGCGCCTTTGGCCTCTACGAGCAGTACTTC
TRBJ2-1	-	-	TRBV7-9	CASSSGDSTYNEQFF	TGTGCCAGCAGCTCAGGGGACTCTACCTACAATGAGCAGTTCTTC
TRBJ2-7	many	TRBD1	TRBV7-2	CASSRTGTGDYEQYF	TGTGCCAGCAGCCGGACCGGGACAGGGGACTACGAGCAGTACTTC
TRBJ1-2	many	-	TRBV2	CASSVTGETNYGYTF	TGTGCCAGCAGTGTAACGGGGGAAACTAACTATGGCTACACCTTC
TRBJ2-7	many	-	TRBV5-6	CASSIDRTGFDEQYF	TGTGCCAGCAGCATCGACCGAACAGGGTTCGACGAGCAGTACTTC
TRBJ1-2	-	-	TRBV2	CASSERRDNYGYTF	TGTGCCAGCAGTGAAAGGCGGGATAACTATGGCTACACCTTC
TRBJ2-7	many	TRBD1	TRBV28	CASSNRDRDYEQYF	TGTGCCAGCAGTAACCGGGACAGAGATTACGAGCAGTACTTC
TRBJ2-1	many	-	TRBV20-1	CSARTPTSSYNEQFF	TGCAGTGCTAGAACCCCCACAAGCTCCTACAATGAGCAGTTCTTC
TRBJ1-6	-	TRBD1	TRBV5-1	CASSLRQGNSPLHF	TGCGCCAGCAGCTTAAGACAGGGGAATTCACCCCTCCACTTT
TRBJ2-5	many	TRBD1	TRBV30	CAWSTGVETQYF	TGTGCCTGGAGTACAGGGGTAGAGACCCAGTACTTC
TRBJ1-1	many	-	TRBV4-3	CASSQDDGTEAFF	TGCGCCAGCAGCCAAGATGATGGGACTGAAGCTTTCTTT
TRBJ2-5	-	-	TRBV12-3/TRBV12-4	CASSFAPTFLETQYF	TGTGCCAGCAGTTTCGCCCCCACCTTTTTAGAGACCCAGTACTTC
TRBJ2-1	few	-	TRBV13	CASSLGGWRDLLTARGNEQFF	TGTGCCAGCAGCTTAGGAGGATGGAGGGACCTCTTGACTGCACGGGGGAATGAGCAGTTCTTC
TRBJ2-1	-	-	TRBV10-3	CAIRKGSYNEQFF	TGTGCCATCAGAAAGGGGAGCTACAATGAGCAGTTCTTC
TRBJ2-3	-	TRBD1	TRBV13	CASSLERQGIKGDTQYF	TGTGCCAGCAGCTTAGAAAGACAGGGGATAAAGGGAGATACGCAGTATTTT
TRBJ2-2	many	TRBD1	TRBV6-2/TRBV6-3	CASSYSNRGPFGELFF	TGTGCCAGCAGTTACTCGAACAGGGGGCCCTTCGGGGAGCTGTTTTTT
TRBJ2-7	many	-	TRBV7-2	CASSLDIAGTYEQYF	TGTGCCAGCAGCTTAGATATCGCAGGAACCTACGAGCAGTACTTC
TRBJ2-5	many	-	TRBV24-1	CATSDSGRYQETQYF	TGTGCCACCAGTGATAGCGGTAGATATCAAGAGACCCAGTACTTC
TRBJ1-2	many	-	TRBV28	CASSLGGGYGYTF	TGTGCCAGCAGTTTAGGGGGCGGCTATGGCTACACCTTC
TRBJ2-7	many	-	TRBV27	CASSLGPGLYEQYF	TGTGCCAGCAGTTTAGGTCCGGGACTCTACGAGCAGTACTTC
TRBJ1-4	few	-	TRBV4-2	CASSQVLANEKLFF	TGTGCCAGCAGCCAAGTACTGGCCAATGAAAAACTGTTTTTT
TRBJ2-2	many	TRBD2	TRBV12-3/TRBV12-4	CASSFGGSGSGELFF	TGTGCCAGCAGTTTCGGCGGGAGTGGGTCCGGGGAGCTGTTTTTT
TRBJ2-1	-	-	TRBV25-1	CASSEWSGEQFF	TGTGCCAGCAGTGAATGGAGCGGGGAGCAGTTCTTC
TRBJ2-1	many	TRBD2	TRBV5-4	CASSSPGTSGSNEQFF	TGTGCCAGCAGCTCACCCGGGACTAGCGGGAGCAATGAGCAGTTCTTC
TRBJ2-3	few	-	TRBV15	CATSRGEDLLWADTQYF	TGTGCCACCAGCAGGGGGGAGGACCTCTTGTGGGCAGATACGCAGTATTTT
TRBJ1-2	many	-	TRBV30	CAWGDENGYTF	TGTGCCTGGGGGGACGAGAATGGCTACACCTTC
TRBJ2-3	few	-	TRBV4-3	CASSHKATDTQYF	TGCGCCAGCAGCCACAAAGCAACAGATACGCAGTATTTT
TRBJ2-3	few	-	TRBV5-1	CASSSLTHTDTQYF	TGCGCCAGCAGCTCCCTTACCCACACAGATACGCAGTATTTT
TRBJ2-1	once	-	TRBV25-1	CASRPGLGNTYNEQFF	TGTGCCAGCCGGCCTGGGCTGGGCAACACCTACAATGAGCAGTTCTTC
TRBJ2-7	-	TRBD2	TRBV4-3	CASSQELAGLYEQYF	TGCGCCAGCAGCCAAGAACTAGCGGGATTATACGAGCAGTACTTC
TRBJ2-1	many	-	TRBV28	CASSLIPTRRRVYNEQFF	TGTGCCAGCAGTTTGATTCCGACTAGGCGGAGGGTTTACAATGAGCAGTTCTTC
TRBJ2-1	many	-	TRBV11-2	CASSLVGRVGYGEQFF	TGTGCCAGCAGCTTAGTGGGCAGGGTGGGCTATGGTGAGCAGTTCTTC
TRBJ2-4	many	TRBD2	TRBV18	CASSTGTSMNIQYF	TGTGCCAGCTCGACCGGGACTAGCATGAACATTCAGTACTTC
TRBJ2-3	-	-	TRBV29-1	CNVTPSTDTQYF	TGCAACGTCACCCCCAGCACAGATACGCAGTATTTT
TRBJ2-1	many	TRBD2	TRBV12-5	CASATPGLAGGMGNEQFF	TGTGCTAGTGCCACCCCCGGGCTAGCGGGAGGTATGGGAAATGAGCAGTTCTTC
TRBJ2-2	-	TRBD2	TRBV28	CASSYASGSYGDTGELFF	TGTGCCAGCAGTTATGCTAGCGGGAGTTATGGGGACACCGGGGAGCTGTTTTTT
TRBJ2-7	many	TRBD1	TRBV28	CASSLTYRGTYEQYF	TGTGCCAGCAGTCTCACATACAGGGGGACCTACGAGCAGTACTTC
TRBJ2-2	-	-	TRBV4-2	CASSRTGGIGGELFF	TGTGCCAGCAGCCGAACGGGCGGGATTGGCGGGGAGCTGTTTTTT
TRBJ1-5	many	-	TRBV20-1	CSARGGAQPQHF	TGCAGTGCTAGGGGGGGGGCTCAGCCCCAGCATTTT
TRBJ2-5	many	-	TRBV29-1	CSVDIVVGGETQYF	TGCAGCGTTGACATCGTCGTGGGGGGCGAGACCCAGTACTTC
TRBJ1-2	many	-	TRBV28	CASSLSRTAHYGYTF	TGTGCCAGCAGTTTATCCAGGACAGCCCACTATGGCTACACCTTC
TRBJ2-1	-	TRBD2	TRBV13	CASSLGSLLAGESHKQFF	TGTGCCAGCAGCTTAGGCTCTCTGCTAGCGGGAGAGTCTCATAAGCAGTTCTTC
TRBJ1-1	-	-	TRBV12-3/TRBV12-4	CASGLRGGGTEAFF	TGTGCCAGCGGTTTACGGGGGGGGGGCACTGAAGCTTTCTTT
TRBJ2-5	many	-	TRBV7-2	CASNLLGLQETQYF	TGTGCCAGCAACCTGTTAGGGCTTCAGGAGACCCAGTACTTC
TRBJ1-6	many	TRBD1	TRBV6-1	CASSEGGTGAQNYNSPLHF	TGTGCCAGCAGTGAAGGGGGGACAGGTGCGCAGAACTATAATTCACCCCTCCACTTT
TRBJ1-1	few	-	TRBV6-1	CASSEQEKNTEAFF	TGTGCCAGCAGTGAACAGGAAAAAAACACTGAAGCTTTCTTT
TRBJ2-1	many	TRBD2	TRBV6-2/TRBV6-3	CASSYGGLVTYEQFF	TGTGCCAGCAGTTACGGGGGACTAGTTACCTATGAGCAGTTCTTC
TRBJ1-6	many	-	TRBV7-2	CASSPAPGNNSPLHF	TGTGCCAGCAGCCCCGCGCCGGGCAACAATTCACCCCTCCACTTT
TRBJ1-3	-	-	TRBV7-2	CASSSPWDSGNTIYF	TGTGCCAGCAGCAGCCCCTGGGACTCTGGAAACACCATATATTTT
TRBJ2-7	many	-	TRBV7-6	CASTDRVGGQYF	TGTGCCAGCACGGACCGGGTGGGGGGGCAGTACTTC
TRBJ2-1	-	-	TRBV6-2/TRBV6-3	CKVSGVERNEQFF	TGTAAAGTTTCCGGGGTGGAGAGAAATGAGCAGTTCTTC
TRBJ2-7	many	TRBD2	TRBV7-2	CASSARGRELYEQYF	TGTGCCAGCAGCGCCCGTGGGCGGGAGCTCTACGAGCAGTACTTC
TRBJ2-1	many	-	TRBV7-3	CASSRTSSPYNEQFF	TGTGCCAGCAGCCGTACTAGCAGTCCCTACAATGAGCAGTTCTTC
TRBJ2-3	-	-	TRBV4-1	CASSQVMVATQYF	TGCGCCAGCAGCCAAGTTATGGTAGCTACGCAGTATTTT